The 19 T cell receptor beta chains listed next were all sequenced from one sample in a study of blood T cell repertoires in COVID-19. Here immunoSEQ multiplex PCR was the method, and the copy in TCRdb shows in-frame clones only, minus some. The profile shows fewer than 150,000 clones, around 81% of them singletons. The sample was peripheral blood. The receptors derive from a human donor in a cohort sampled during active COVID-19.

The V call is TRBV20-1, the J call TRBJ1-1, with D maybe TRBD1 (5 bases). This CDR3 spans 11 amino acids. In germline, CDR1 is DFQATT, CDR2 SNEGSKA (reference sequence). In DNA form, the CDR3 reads TGCACCCCATCGGGGGACACTGAAGCTTTCTTT. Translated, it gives CTPSGDTEAFF.

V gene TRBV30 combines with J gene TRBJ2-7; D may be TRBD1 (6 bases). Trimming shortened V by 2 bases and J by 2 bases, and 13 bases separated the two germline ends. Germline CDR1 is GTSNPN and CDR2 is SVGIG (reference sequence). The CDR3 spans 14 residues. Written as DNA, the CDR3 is TGTGCCTGGAGTCTAGGGCAGGGGACCTACGAGCAGTACTTC. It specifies CAWSLGQGTYEQYF. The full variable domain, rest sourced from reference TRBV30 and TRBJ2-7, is SQTIHQWPATLVQPVGSPLSLECTVEGTSNPNLYWYRQAAGRGLQLLFYSVGIGQISSEVPQNLSASRPQDRQFILSSKKLLLSDSGFYLCAWSLGQGTYEQYFGPGTRLTVT.

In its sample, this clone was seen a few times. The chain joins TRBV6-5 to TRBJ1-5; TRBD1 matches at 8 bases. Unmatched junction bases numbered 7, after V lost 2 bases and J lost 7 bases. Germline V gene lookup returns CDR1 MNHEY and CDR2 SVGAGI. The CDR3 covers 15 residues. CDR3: CASSYPAGGVQPQHF. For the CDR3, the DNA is TGTGCCAGCAGTTACCCAGCAGGGGGCGTGCAGCCCCAGCATTTT.

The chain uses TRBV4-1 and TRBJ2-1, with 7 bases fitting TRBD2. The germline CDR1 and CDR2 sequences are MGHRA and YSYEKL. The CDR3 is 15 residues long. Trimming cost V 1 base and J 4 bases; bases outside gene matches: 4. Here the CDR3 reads CASSQGWGGYNEQFF. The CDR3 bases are TGCGCCAGCAGCCAAGGATGGGGGGGGTACAATGAGCAGTTCTTC.

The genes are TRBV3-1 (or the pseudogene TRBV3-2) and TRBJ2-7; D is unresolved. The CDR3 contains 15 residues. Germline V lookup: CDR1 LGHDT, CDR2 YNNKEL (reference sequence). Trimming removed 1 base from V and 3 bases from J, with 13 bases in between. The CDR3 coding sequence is TGTGCCAGCAGCCAAGGTCGGCGGCCCTTCTACGAGCAGTACTTC. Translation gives CASSQGRRPFYEQYF.

The CDR3 reads CASSRASRGSSPLHF. CDR3 bases: TGTGCCAGCAGCCGAGCCTCCAGGGGGAGTTCACCCCTCCACTTT. The genes are TRBV3-1 (or the pseudogene TRBV3-2) and TRBJ1-6; 7 bases agree with TRBD1. V gave up 4 bases and J gave up 9 bases; unmatched junction bases: 9. The CDR3 contains 15 residues. Looked up from germline, CDR1 is LGHDT and CDR2 is YNNKEL (reference sequence).

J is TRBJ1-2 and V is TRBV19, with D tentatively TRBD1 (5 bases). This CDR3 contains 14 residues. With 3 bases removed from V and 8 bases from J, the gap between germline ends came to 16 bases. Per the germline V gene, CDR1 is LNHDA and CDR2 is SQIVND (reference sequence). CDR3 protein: CASSIIRDSRGYTF. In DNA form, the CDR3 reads TGTGCCAGTAGTATCATCAGGGATTCGCGGGGCTACACCTTC.

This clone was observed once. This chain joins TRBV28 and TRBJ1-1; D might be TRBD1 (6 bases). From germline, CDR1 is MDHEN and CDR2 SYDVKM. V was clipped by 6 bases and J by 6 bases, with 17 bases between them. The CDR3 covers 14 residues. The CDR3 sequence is CASSFRGLSAEAFF. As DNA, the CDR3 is TGTGCCAGCAGCTTCAGGGGTCTGTCGGCTGAAGCTTTCTTT. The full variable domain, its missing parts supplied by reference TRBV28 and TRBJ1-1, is DVKVTQSSRYLVKRTGEKVFLECVQDMDHENMFWYRQDPGLGLRLIYFSYDVKMKEKGDIPEGYSVSREKKERFSLILESASTNQTSMYLCASSFRGLSAEAFFGQGTRLTVV.

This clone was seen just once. Here the CDR3 DNA reads TGCGCCAGCAGCTACGATGGACAGGTCTATGGCTACACCTTC. Protein: CASSYDGQVYGYTF. The chain recombines TRBV5-1 with TRBJ1-2, with 7 bases identical to TRBD1. Germline CDR1 SGHRS, CDR2 YFSETQ. V was pared by 3 bases and J by 4 bases, with 6 bases of the junction left unmatched. CDR3 length: 14 residues.

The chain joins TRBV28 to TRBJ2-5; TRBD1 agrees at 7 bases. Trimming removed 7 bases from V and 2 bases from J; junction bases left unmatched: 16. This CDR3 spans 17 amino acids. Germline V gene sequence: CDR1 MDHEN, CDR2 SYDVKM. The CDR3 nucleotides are TGTGCCAGCACCCCCCACTCGAGGGGACAGTTACAAGAGACCCAGTACTTC. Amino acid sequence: CASTPHSRGQLQETQYF.

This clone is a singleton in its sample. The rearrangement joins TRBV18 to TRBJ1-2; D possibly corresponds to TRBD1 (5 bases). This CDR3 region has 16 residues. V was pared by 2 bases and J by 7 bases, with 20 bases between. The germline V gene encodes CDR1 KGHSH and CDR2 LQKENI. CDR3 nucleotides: TGTGCCAGCTCACCAAGGGGCCGTTACGCAGGGTCTGGCTACACCTTC. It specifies CASSPRGRYAGSGYTF.

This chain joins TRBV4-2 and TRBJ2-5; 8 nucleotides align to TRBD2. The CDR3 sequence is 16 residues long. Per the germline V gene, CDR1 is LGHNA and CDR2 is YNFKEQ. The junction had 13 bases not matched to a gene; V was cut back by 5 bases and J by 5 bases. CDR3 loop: CASSSRLAGGGETQYF. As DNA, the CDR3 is TGTGCCAGCAGCTCGCGACTGGCGGGGGGCGGGGAGACCCAGTACTTC.

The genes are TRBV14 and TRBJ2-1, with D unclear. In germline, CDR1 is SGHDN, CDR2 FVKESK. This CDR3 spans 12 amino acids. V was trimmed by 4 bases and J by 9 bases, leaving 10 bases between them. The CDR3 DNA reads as TGTGCCAGCAGCCCCCTCATGAGTGAGCAGTTCTTC. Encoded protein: CASSPLMSEQFF.

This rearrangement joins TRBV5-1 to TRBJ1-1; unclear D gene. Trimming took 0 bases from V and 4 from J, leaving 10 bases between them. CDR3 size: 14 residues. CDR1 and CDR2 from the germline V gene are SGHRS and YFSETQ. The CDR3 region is CASSLAGWRTEAFF. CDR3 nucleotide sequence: TGCGCCAGCAGCTTGGCGGGGTGGCGCACTGAAGCTTTCTTT.

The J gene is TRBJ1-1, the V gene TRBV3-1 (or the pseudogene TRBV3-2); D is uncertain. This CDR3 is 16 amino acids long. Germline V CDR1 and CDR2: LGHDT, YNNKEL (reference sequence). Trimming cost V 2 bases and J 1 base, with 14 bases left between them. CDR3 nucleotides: TGTGCCAGCAGCCAAAGGGTGGAGGCTGGGAACACTGAAGCTTTCTTT. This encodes CASSQRVEAGNTEAFF.

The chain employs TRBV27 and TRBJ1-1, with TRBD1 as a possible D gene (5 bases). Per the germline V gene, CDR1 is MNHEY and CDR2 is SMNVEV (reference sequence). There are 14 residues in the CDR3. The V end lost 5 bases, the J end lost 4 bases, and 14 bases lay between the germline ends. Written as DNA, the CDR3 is TGTGCCAGCAGTCCAGCAGGGTCGAGCACTGAAGCTTTCTTT. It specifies CASSPAGSSTEAFF.

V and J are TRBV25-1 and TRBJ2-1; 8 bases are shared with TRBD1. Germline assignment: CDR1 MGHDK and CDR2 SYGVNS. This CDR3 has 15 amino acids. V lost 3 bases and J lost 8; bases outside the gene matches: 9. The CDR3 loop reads CASSDPGQGSDEQFF. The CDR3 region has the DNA TGTGCCAGCAGTGACCCTGGACAGGGAAGCGATGAGCAGTTCTTC.

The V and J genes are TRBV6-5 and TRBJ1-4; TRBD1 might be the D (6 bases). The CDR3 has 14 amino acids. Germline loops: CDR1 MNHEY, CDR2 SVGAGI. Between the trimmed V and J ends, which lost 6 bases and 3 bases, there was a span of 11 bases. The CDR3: CASSRGQANEKLFF. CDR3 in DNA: TGTGCCAGCAGCCGGGGACAAGCTAATGAAAAACTGTTTTTT.

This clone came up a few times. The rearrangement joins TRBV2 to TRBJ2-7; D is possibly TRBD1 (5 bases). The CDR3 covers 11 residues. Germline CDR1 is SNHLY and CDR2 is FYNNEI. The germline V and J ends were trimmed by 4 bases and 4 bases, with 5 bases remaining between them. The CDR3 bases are TGTGCCAGCAGTGGACAGTACGAGCAGTACTTC. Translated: CASSGQYEQYF. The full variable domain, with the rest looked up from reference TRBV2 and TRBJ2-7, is EPEVTQTPSHQVTQMGQEVILRCVPISNHLYFYWYRQILGQKVEFLVSFYNNEISEKSEIFDDQFSVERPDGSNFTLKIRSTKLEDSAMYFCASSGQYEQYFGPGTRLTVT.